Listed below are T cell receptor beta chains from one sample, sequenced in a study of radiotherapy plus CTLA-4 blockade in lung cancer. The method was immunoSEQ multiplex PCR; TCRdb's version includes in-frame clones alone and lacks a portion of them. The data contain some 70,000 clones, about 85% of them singletons. The starting material was peripheral blood, obtained from a patient treated with radiotherapy plus ipilimumab. All receptors come from a human donor with non-small cell lung cancer who had a partial response to radiotherapy plus ipilimumab. Both conserved end residues are part of each CDR3. The D gene is left open where the match is weak. Size is omitted from some rows. Given values are once, few, many or a class for expanded clones.

>TRBV30|TRBD2|14|TRBJ2-7|.
TGTGCCTGGAGTGGGGGCGGGAGTGCCTACGAGCAGTACTTC
CAWSGGGSAYEQYF
>TRBV7-9|.|15|TRBJ2-4|.
TGTGCCAGCAGCTCGGGTTCTGGACAGAGGGACATTCAGTACTTC
CASSSGSGQRDIQYF
>TRBV19|TRBD2|14|TRBJ2-5|.
TGTGCCAGTAAGCGGGTAGCGGGAGAAGAGACCCAGTACTTC
CASKRVAGEETQYF
>TRBV11-2|.|15|TRBJ2-7|.
TGTGCCAGCAGCTTATTTAGGGGGAGGGCCTACGAGCAGTACTTC
CASSLFRGRAYEQYF
>TRBV28|TRBD1|16|TRBJ2-1|.
TGTGCCAGCAGTCCTCGCTCCGGGACAGGCGATAGGAAGCAGTTCTTC
CASSPRSGTGDRKQFF
>TRBV2|.|13|TRBJ2-1|.
TGTGCCAGCCGGGAACGGCCGCCCAATGAGCAGTTCTTC
CASRERPPNEQFF
>TRBV9|TRBD2|16|TRBJ2-1|.
TGTGCCAGCAGCCCACGGACTAGCCGGGTCTACAATGAGCAGTTCTTC
CASSPRTSRVYNEQFF
>TRBV29-1|.|13|TRBJ2-3|once
TGCAGCGTTGAAGGCGGGAGCACAGATACGCAGTATTTT
CSVEGGSTDTQYF
>TRBV5-1|.|14|TRBJ2-1|.
TGCGCCAGCAGCTTGGCGGAGGGGCGCAATGAGCAGTTCTTC
CASSLAEGRNEQFF
>TRBV28|TRBD2|21|TRBJ2-1|.
TGTGCCAGCAGTTTTACTTGGTTGGGACTAGCTCTTTCAAGCTCCTACAATGAGCAGTTCTTC
CASSFTWLGLALSSSYNEQFF
>TRBV5-1|TRBD1|14|TRBJ1-2|.
TGCGCCAGCAGCTCGGACAGGGTGAACTATGGCTACACCTTC
CASSSDRVNYGYTF
>TRBV11-2|TRBD2|16|TRBJ2-5|.
TGTGCCAGCAGCTCGGGGAGGGCTAGCAAAGTAGAGACCCAGTACTTC
CASSSGRASKVETQYF
>TRBV4-1|.|15|TRBJ2-7|.
TGCGCCAGCAGCCAGAGCAGGTCGCCCTCCTACGAGCAGTACTTC
CASSQSRSPSYEQYF
>TRBV7-8|TRBD2|15|TRBJ2-1|once
TGTGCCAGCAGCTCCGGACTAGCGGGAGTAAATGAGCAGTTCTTC
CASSSGLAGVNEQFF
>TRBV5-1|TRBD2|18|TRBJ2-2|.
TGCGCCAGCAGCCCGGTCGGACTAGCGGGAGTACGCACCGGGGAGCTGTTTTTT
CASSPVGLAGVRTGELFF
>TRBV20-1|.|11|TRBJ1-1|.
TGCAGTGCTACAGGGATAACTGAAGCTTTCTTT
CSATGITEAFF
>TRBV30|TRBD1|15|TRBJ2-5|.
TGTGCCTGGAGTGGCCCCACAGGGGGAGGAGAGACCCAGTACTTC
CAWSGPTGGGETQYF
>TRBV30|.|12|TRBJ2-5|.
TGTGCCCGATCGGAGGGCCAAGAGACCCAGTACTTC
CARSEGQETQYF
>TRBV5-5|TRBD1|14|TRBJ1-5|.
TGTGCCAGCAGCGTTAACAGGGGAGAGTGGCCCCAGCATTTT
CASSVNRGEWPQHF
>TRBV28|.|13|TRBJ1-1|.
TGTGCCAGCAGTCCCGGGGGGTGGACTGAAGCTTTCTTT
CASSPGGWTEAFF
>TRBV30|TRBD2|14|TRBJ2-3|.
TGTGCCTGGAGGGCAGGGACTAGCGGAGATACGCAGTATTTT
CAWRAGTSGDTQYF
>TRBV9|TRBD1|15|TRBJ1-2|.
TGTGCCAGCAGCACCGGGACAGGGCCTTACTATGGCTACACCTTC
CASSTGTGPYYGYTF
>TRBV18|.|17|TRBJ2-3|.
TGTGCCAGCTCACCACCGGTAGGGGTAGTTGGCACAGATACGCAGTATTTT
CASSPPVGVVGTDTQYF
>TRBV30|TRBD2|13|TRBJ2-7|.
TGTGCCGGAACTAGCGGGAGCTCCTACGAGCAGTACTTC
CAGTSGSSYEQYF
>TRBV7-8|.|14|TRBJ2-5|.
TGTGCCAGCAGCCTTACAGCATTCCAAGAGACCCAGTACTTC
CASSLTAFQETQYF
>TRBV28|.|13|TRBJ1-1|.
TGTGCCAGCAGTTTAAGTTTGGGCTTTGAAGCTTTCTTT
CASSLSLGFEAFF
>TRBV7-3|.|12|TRBJ2-1|.
TGTGCCAGCAGCTCAGGATACAATGAGCAGTTCTTC
CASSSGYNEQFF
>TRBV5-1|TRBD1|15|TRBJ1-4|.
TGCGCCAGCAGCTCCCAGGGGGCGCTTTATGAAAAACTGTTTTTT
CASSSQGALYEKLFF
>TRBV7-6|.|14|TRBJ2-5|.
TGTGCCAGCAGCCCAGGACAGAGACAAGAGACCCAGTACTTC
CASSPGQRQETQYF
>TRBV28|.|14|TRBJ2-5|.
TGTGCCAGCAGTTTAGGGTGGAGGCAAGAGACCCAGTACTTC
CASSLGWRQETQYF
>TRBV2|.|11|TRBJ1-1|.
TGTGCCAGCAGTGCTAGCACTGAAGCTTTCTTT
CASSASTEAFF
>TRBV15|TRBD1|15|TRBJ2-5|.
TGTGCCACCAGCACAAGGACAGGGGGCTTGGAGACCCAGTACTTC
CATSTRTGGLETQYF
>TRBV10-3|TRBD2|17|TRBJ2-1|.
TGTGCCATCAGTGGTCGACTAGCGGGGGGGGGTAACAATGAGCAGTTCTTC
CAISGRLAGGGNNEQFF
>TRBV9|TRBD1|15|TRBJ1-2|.
TGTGCCAGCAGCTACCGTGACAGGGGAACCTATGGCTACACCTTC
CASSYRDRGTYGYTF
>TRBV19|.|14|TRBJ2-2|.
TGTGCCAGTAGTGCGGCAGGGGCAACCGGGGAGCTGTTTTTT
CASSAAGATGELFF
>TRBV4-1|.|14|TRBJ1-6|.
TGCGCCAGCAGCCAATTGGGCCAAAATTCACCCCTCCACTTT
CASSQLGQNSPLHF
>TRBV10-3|.|13|TRBJ1-5|.
TGTGCCATCAGTGAGTTCCAGGGTCAGCCCCAGCATTTT
CAISEFQGQPQHF
>TRBV6-4|.|17|TRBJ2-3|few
TGTGCCAGCAGTCGGTTATTCAGCGCCCACAGCACAGATACGCAGTATTTT
CASSRLFSAHSTDTQYF
>TRBV5-8|.|14|TRBJ2-7|.
TGTGCCAGCAGCTTTTCGCTCAGGATGGGCGAGCAGTACTTC
CASSFSLRMGEQYF
>TRBV6-1|TRBD2|15|TRBJ2-7|few
TGTGCCAGCAGAACTGGGACTAGCGGGATATACGAGCAGTACTTC
CASRTGTSGIYEQYF
>TRBV30|.|12|TRBJ1-5|.
TGTGCCTGGAGTGCTGAGAATCAGCCCCAGCATTTT
CAWSAENQPQHF
>TRBV29-1|.|12|TRBJ1-1|.
TGCAGCGTTGAACGTTGGAACACTGAAGCTTTCTTT
CSVERWNTEAFF
>TRBV28|TRBD1|14|TRBJ2-7|.
TGTGCCAGCAGTCGGGGACAGGGGGCGTCCGAGCAGTACTTC
CASSRGQGASEQYF
>TRBV27|TRBD1|15|TRBJ2-7|.
TGTGCCAGCAGTTCGCCGGGACAGGGGGACAACGAGCAGTACTTC
CASSSPGQGDNEQYF
>TRBV9|TRBD2|15|TRBJ2-7|.
TGTGCCAGCAGCTCCTCACTAGCGGGCTCCTACGAGCAGTACTTC
CASSSSLAGSYEQYF
>TRBV28|.|12|TRBJ2-1|.
TGTGCCAGCAGTAGGGGAGGTAATGAGCAGTTCTTC
CASSRGGNEQFF
>TRBV5-1|.|13|TRBJ1-1|.
TGCGCCAGCAGCTGGGGCTGGAACACTGAAGCTTTCTTT
CASSWGWNTEAFF
>TRBV15|.|14|TRBJ2-7|.
TGTGCCACCAGCAGAGTGTCGGGTTTCCACGAGCAGTACTTC
CATSRVSGFHEQYF
>TRBV19|TRBD1|15|TRBJ2-5|.
TGTGCCAGTAGCCCCTGGGGACAGGCCAAAGAGACCCAGTACTTC
CASSPWGQAKETQYF
>TRBV6-1|.|15|TRBJ2-7|.
TGTGCCAGCAGGCCGACCGCCTCGGGGATCTACGAGCAGTACTTC
CASRPTASGIYEQYF
>TRBV4-1|TRBD2|18|TRBJ2-5|.
TGCGCCAGCAGCCAAGATAAGGCTGGCGGGAGGGTAGGGGAGACCCAGTACTTC
CASSQDKAGGRVGETQYF
>TRBV7-8|.|16|TRBJ2-7|.
TGTGCCAGCAGCTTAGTGGCGGGGGCGACATCCTACGAGCAGTACTTC
CASSLVAGATSYEQYF